This T cell receptor beta chain was profiled in a study of tumor-infiltrating lymphocytes in primary liver carcinoma. Study background: Patients were both men and women, whose ages ran from 30 to 69 years.

Each 20-30 mg portion of unsorted bulk tissue served as the source for co-extraction of RNA and DNA. Patients were treatment-naive with chronic HBV infection. Every tumor contributed samples taken at five separate regions. Uniformly, tumor samples exhibited a viable tumor cell fraction exceeding 80%. CDR1 MNHEY and CDR2 SVGAGI come from the germline V gene. CDR3 length: 16 residues. This clonotype was counted a few times. At one end the junction does not follow the germline gene, possibly because of a read error. TCR beta cDNA was prepared out of roughly 450 ng total RNA by means of a constant-region primer. Nested multiplex PCR, run for three rounds with slightly modified ARM-PCR, yielded TCR beta libraries. The first two PCR rounds used TRBV1-TRBV30 forward primers with a C-beta reverse primer, about 10 cycles each. TCRdb fed the multiplex PCR reads into MiXCR, producing one record per CDR3 protein. Here the sample spans roughly 57,000 distinct CDR3 sequences, less than 75% being singletons.

The source material was liver tumor tissue from sampling region 2. Noted subset: tumor region T2, inferior pole. The receptor was derived from a man aged 40-49 years with primary liver carcinoma and hepatitis B virus infection. The chain joins TRBV6-5 to TRBJ2-1, with TRBD2 matching 14 bases. The CDR3, as DNA: TGTGCCAGTAGTACACGACTAGCGGGAGGGGACAATGAGCAGTCCTTC. Encoded protein: CASSTRLAGGDNEQSF.